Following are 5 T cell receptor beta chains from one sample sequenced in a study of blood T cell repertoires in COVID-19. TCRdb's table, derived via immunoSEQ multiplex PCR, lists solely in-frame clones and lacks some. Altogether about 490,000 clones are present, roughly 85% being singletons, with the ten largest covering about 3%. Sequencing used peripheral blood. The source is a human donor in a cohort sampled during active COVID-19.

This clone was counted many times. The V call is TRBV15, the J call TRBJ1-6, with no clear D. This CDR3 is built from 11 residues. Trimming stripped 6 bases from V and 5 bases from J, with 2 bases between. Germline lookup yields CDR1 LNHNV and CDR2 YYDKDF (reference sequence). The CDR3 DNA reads TGTGCCACCAGTAATAATTCACCCCTCCACTTT. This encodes CATSNNSPLHF. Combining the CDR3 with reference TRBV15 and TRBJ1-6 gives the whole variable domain DAMVIQNPRYQVTQFGKPVTLSCSQTLNHNVMYWYQQKSSQAPKLLFHYYDKDFNNEADTPDNFQSRRPNTSFCFLDIRSPGLGDTAMYLCATSNNSPLHFGNGTRLTVT.

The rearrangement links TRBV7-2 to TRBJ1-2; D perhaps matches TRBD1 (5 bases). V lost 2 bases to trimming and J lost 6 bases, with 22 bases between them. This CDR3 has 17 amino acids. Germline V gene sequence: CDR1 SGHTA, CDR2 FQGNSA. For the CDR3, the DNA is TGTGCCAGCAGCTTACTGTCTGGAGGGCGGGGGGAGGATGGCTACACCTTC. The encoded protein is CASSLLSGGRGEDGYTF.

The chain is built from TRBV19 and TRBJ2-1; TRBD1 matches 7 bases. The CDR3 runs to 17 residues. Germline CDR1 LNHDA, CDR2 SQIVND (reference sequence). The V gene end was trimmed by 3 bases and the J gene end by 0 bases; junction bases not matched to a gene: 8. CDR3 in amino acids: CASSIPGQASSYNEQFF. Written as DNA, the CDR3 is TGTGCCAGTAGTATTCCTGGACAGGCGAGCTCCTACAATGAGCAGTTCTTC.

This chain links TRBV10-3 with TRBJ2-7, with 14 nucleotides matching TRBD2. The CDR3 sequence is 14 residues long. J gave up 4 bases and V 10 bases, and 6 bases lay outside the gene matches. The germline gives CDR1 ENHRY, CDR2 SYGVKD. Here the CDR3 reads CASRLAGGVYEQYF. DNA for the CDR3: TGTGCCAGCAGACTAGCGGGAGGGGTATACGAGCAGTACTTC.

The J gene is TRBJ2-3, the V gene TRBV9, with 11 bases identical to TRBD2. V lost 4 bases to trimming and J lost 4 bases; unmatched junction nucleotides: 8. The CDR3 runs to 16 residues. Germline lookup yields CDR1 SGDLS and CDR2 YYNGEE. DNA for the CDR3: TGTGCCAGCAGCCCGCGGACTAGCGGGCTTTCAGATACGCAGTATTTT. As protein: CASSPRTSGLSDTQYF.